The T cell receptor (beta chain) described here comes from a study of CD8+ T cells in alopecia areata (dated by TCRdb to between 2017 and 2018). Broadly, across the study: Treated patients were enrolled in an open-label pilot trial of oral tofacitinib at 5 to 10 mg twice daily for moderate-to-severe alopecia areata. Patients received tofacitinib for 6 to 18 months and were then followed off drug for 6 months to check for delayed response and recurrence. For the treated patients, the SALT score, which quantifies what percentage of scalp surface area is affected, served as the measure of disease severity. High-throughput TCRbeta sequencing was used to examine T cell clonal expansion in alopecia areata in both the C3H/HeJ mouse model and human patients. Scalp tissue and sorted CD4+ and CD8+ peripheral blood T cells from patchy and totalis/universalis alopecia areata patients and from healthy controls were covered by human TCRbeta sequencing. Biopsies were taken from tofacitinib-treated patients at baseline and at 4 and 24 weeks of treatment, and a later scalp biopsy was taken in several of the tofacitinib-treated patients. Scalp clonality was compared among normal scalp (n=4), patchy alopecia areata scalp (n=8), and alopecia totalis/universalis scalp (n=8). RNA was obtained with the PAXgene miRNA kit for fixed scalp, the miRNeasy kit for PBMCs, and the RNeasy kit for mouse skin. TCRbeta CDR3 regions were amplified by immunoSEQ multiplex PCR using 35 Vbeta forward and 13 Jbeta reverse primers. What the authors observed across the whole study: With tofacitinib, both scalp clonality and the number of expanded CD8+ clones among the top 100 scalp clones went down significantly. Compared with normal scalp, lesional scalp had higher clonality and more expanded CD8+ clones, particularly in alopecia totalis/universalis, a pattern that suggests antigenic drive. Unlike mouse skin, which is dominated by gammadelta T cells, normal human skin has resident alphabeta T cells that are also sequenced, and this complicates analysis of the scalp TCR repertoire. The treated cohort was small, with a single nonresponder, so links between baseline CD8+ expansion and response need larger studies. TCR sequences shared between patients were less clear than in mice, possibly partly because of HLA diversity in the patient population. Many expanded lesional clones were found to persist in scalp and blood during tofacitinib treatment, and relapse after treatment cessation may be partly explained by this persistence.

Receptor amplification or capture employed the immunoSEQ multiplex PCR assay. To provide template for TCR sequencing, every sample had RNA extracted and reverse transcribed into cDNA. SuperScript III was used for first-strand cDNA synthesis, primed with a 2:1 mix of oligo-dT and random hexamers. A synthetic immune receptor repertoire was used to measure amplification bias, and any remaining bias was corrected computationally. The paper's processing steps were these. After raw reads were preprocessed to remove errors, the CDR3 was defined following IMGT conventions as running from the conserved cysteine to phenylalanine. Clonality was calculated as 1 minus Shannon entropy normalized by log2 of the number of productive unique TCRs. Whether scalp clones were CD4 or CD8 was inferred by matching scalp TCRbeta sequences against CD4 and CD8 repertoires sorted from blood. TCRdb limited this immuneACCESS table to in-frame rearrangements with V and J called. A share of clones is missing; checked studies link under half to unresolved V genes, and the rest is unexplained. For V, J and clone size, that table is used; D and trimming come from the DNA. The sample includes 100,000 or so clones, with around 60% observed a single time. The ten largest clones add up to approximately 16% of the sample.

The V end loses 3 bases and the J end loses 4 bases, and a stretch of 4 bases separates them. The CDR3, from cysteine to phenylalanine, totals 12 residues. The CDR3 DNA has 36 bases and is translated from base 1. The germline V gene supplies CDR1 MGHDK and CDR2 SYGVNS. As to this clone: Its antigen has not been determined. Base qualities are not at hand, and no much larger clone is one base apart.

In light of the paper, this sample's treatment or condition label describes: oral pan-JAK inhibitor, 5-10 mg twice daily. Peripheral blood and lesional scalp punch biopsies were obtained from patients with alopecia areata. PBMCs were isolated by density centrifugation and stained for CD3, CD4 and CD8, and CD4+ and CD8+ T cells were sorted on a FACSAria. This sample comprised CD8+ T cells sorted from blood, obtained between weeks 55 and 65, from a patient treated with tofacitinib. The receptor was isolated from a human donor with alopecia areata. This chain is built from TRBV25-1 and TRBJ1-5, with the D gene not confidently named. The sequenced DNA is TGTGCCAGCAGTGACGGGAATCAGCCCCAGCATTTT. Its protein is CASSDGNQPQHF.